What follows are 9 T cell receptor beta chains derived from one specimen sequenced in a study of blood T cell repertoires in COVID-19. Generated by immunoSEQ multiplex PCR, the TCRdb table keeps only in-frame clones and is missing some. The table includes approximately 260,000 clones, 87% detected once. The sample consisted of PBMCs or T cells enriched from blood (not recorded which). Source of these receptors: a woman under 40 with acute COVID-19.

The V gene is TRBV29-1, the J gene TRBJ2-1; 8 bases agree with TRBD2. The length of the CDR3 is 14 residues. J lost 2 bases, V lost 3 bases, and 3 bases had no gene match. Germline V CDR1 and CDR2: SQVTM, ANQGSEA. The CDR3 here is CSVDRRGAYNEQFF. DNA for the CDR3: TGCAGCGTTGATAGGCGGGGGGCCTACAATGAGCAGTTCTTC.

The V call is TRBV5-1, the J call TRBJ2-4; 7 nucleotides agree with TRBD2. CDR1 is SGHRS, CDR2 YFSETQ, per germline. CDR3 length equals 14 residues. The V and J ends lost 0 bases and 9 bases, in that order; junction bases with no gene match: 6. The CDR3 region is CASSLARGRGIQYF. Written as DNA, the CDR3 is TGCGCCAGCAGCTTGGCTAGAGGGAGGGGCATTCAGTACTTC.

The chain uses TRBV27 and TRBJ2-3, with a tentative D call TRBD2 (6 bases). From germline, CDR1 is MNHEY and CDR2 SMNVEV (reference sequence). The CDR3 is made up of 15 amino acids. Trimming removed 0 bases at V and 1 base at J, with 8 bases between. The chain's CDR3 is CASSLSLAGTDTQYF. For the CDR3, the DNA is TGTGCCAGCAGTTTATCACTAGCTGGCACAGATACGCAGTATTTT.

The genes are TRBV2 and TRBJ1-5; 7 positions match TRBD1. J gave up 6 bases and V 4 bases, and 3 bases lay outside the gene matches. This CDR3 is built from 13 residues. From germline, CDR1 is SNHLY and CDR2 FYNNEI. CDR3 region: CASSGRGSQPQHF. As DNA, the CDR3 is TGTGCCAGCAGTGGCAGGGGGAGTCAGCCCCAGCATTTT.

The chain joins TRBV19 to TRBJ1-5; D is possibly TRBD1 (5 bases). The CDR3 is made up of 16 amino acids. V was trimmed by 5 bases and J by 0 bases, leaving 14 bases between them. Per germline, CDR1 LNHDA and CDR2 SQIVND (reference sequence). CDR3 in amino acids: CASSPRQGTSNQPQHF. CDR3 DNA: TGTGCCAGTAGTCCACGCCAGGGTACTAGCAATCAGCCCCAGCATTTT.

A note on this clone: Other DNA sequences from this sample encode an identical CDR3 as well. The rearrangement joins TRBV19 to TRBJ1-5, with 8 nucleotides matching TRBD1. The V segment lost 5 bases and the J segment 4 bases; nucleotides outside the gene matches: 4. CDR3 length: 14 residues. Germline V gene lookup returns CDR1 LNHDA and CDR2 SQIVND (reference sequence). CDR3 amino acids: CASSLQGGNQPQHF. The CDR3 DNA is TGTGCCAGTAGTTTACAGGGGGGAAATCAGCCCCAGCATTTT.

The chain employs TRBV12-3 or TRBV12-4 and TRBJ1-2; maybe TRBD1 (6 bases). The CDR3 is made up of 13 amino acids. Trimming left V 5 bases short and J 8 bases short, with 15 bases between. DNA of the CDR3: TGTGCCAGCAGTCCCTGGGACAATACCGGCTACACCTTC. Translation gives CASSPWDNTGYTF.

V is TRBV5-8 and J is TRBJ1-4; no firm D call. The germline CDR1 and CDR2 sequences are SGHTS and YDEGEE. With 2 bases removed from V and 5 bases from J, the gap between germline ends came to 7 bases. This CDR3 contains 13 residues. CDR3 in amino acids: CASSFGPNEKLFF. In DNA, the CDR3 is TGTGCCAGCAGCTTCGGTCCAAATGAAAAACTGTTTTTT.

The CDR3 DNA follows: TGTGCCAGCAGTCGAGCCGGGACTAGCGGGAGCAAGAACAATGAGCAGTTCTTC. Translated: CASSRAGTSGSKNNEQFF. The J gene is TRBJ2-1, the V gene TRBV28; 14 bases are a match to TRBD2. CDR1 MDHEN and CDR2 SYDVKM come from the germline V gene. The CDR3 runs 18 residues. V shed 5 bases and J 5 bases; nucleotides not matched to a gene: 11.